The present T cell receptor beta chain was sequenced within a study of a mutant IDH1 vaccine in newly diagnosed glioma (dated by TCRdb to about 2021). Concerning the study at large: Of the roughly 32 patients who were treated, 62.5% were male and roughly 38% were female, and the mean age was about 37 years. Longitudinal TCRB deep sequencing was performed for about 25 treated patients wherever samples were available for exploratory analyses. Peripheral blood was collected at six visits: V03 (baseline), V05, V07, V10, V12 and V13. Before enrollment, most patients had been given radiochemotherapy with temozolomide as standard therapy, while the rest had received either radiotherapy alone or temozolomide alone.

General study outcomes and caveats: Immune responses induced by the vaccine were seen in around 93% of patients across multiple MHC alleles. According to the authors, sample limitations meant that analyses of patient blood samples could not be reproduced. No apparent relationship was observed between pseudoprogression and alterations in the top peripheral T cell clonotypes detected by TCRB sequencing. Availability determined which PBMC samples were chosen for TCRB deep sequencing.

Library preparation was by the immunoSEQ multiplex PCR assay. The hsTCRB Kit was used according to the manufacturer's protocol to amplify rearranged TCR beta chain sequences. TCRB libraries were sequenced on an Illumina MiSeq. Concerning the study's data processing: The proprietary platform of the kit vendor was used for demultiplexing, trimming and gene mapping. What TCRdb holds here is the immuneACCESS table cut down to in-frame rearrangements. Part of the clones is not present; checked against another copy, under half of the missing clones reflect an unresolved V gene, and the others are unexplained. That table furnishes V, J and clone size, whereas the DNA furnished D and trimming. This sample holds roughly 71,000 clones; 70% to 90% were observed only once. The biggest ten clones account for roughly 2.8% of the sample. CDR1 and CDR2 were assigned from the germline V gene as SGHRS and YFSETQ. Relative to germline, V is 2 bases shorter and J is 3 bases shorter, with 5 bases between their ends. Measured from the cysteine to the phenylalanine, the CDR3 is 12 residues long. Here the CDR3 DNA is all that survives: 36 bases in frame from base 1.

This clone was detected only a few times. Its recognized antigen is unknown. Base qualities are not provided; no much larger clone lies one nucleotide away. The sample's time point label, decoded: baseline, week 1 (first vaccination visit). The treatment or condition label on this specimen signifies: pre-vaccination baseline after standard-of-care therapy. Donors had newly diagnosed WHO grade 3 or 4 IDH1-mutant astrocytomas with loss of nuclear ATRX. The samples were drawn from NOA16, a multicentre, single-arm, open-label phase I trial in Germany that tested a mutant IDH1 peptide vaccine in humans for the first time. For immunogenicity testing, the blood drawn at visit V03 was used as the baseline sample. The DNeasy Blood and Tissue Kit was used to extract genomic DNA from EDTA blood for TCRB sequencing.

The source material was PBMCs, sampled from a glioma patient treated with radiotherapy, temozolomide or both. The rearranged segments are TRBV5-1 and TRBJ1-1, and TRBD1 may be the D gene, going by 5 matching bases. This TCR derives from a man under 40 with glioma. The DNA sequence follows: TGCGCCAGCAGCTTAGGGGACACTGAAGCTTTCTTT. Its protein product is CASSLGDTEAFF.